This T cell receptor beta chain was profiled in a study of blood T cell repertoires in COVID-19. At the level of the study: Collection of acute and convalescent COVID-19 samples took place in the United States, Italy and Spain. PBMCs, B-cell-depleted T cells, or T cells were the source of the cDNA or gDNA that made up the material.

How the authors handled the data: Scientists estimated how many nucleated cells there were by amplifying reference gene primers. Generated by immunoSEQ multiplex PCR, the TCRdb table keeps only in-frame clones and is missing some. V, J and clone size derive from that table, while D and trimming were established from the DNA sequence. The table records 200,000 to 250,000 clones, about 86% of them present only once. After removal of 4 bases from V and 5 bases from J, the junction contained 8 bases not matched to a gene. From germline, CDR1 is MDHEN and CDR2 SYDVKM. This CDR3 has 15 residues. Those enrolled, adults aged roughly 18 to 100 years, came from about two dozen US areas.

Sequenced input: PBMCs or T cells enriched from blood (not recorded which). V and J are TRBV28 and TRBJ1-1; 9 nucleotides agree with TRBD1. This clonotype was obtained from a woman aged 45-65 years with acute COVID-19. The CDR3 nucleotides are TGTGCCAGCAGTTCCCCGGGACAGGGAATAACTGAAGCTTTCTTT. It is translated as CASSSPGQGITEAFF.